What follows is one T cell receptor beta chain and its context. This record comes from a study of T cell responses to AZD1222 COVID-19 vaccine. Using immunoSEQ multiplex PCR, the repertoire was profiled, and TCRdb retains in-frame clones only, with some absent. The data hold roughly 50,000 clones, with roughly 80% observed a single time. This CDR3 has 16 residues. V gave up 9 bases and J gave up 7 bases, with 24 bases separating them. The germline gives CDR1 MNHNY, CDR2 SVGAGI (reference sequence). The receptor comes from an adult in good health. The chain has TRBV6-6 and TRBJ1-4; a possible D gene is TRBD1 (5 bases). The sample here was peripheral blood, taken on day 0 of AZD1222 vaccination. The CDR3 DNA sequence: TGTGCCAGTTCCAACGGGGCTAGGTCGATGAGTGAAAAACTGTTTTTT. Protein sequence: CASSNGARSMSEKLFF.